The source of this T cell receptor beta chain is a study of blood T cell repertoires in COVID-19. Generated by immunoSEQ multiplex PCR, the TCRdb table keeps only in-frame clones and is missing some. The data contain under 200,000 clones, over 70% of them singletons. J lost 8 bases, V lost 2 bases, and 14 bases had no gene match. In germline, CDR1 is LGHDT, CDR2 YNNKEL (reference sequence). CDR3 size: 18 residues. Sequencing was carried out using PBMCs or T cells enriched from blood (not recorded which). V is TRBV3-1 (or the pseudogene TRBV3-2) and J is TRBJ1-6; 8 positions match TRBD1. This sequence originates from a woman between 45 and 65 years old in a cohort exposed to, infected with or recovered from COVID-19 (not recorded which). The CDR3 sequence is CASSQNVFGTGFYSPLHF. In DNA form, the CDR3 reads TGTGCCAGCAGCCAAAACGTCTTTGGGACAGGATTTTATTCACCCCTCCACTTT.